This T cell receptor (beta chain) was found in a study of cytotoxic CD8 clonotypes in ibrutinib-treated CLL. Profiling relied on immunoSEQ multiplex PCR, and the TCRdb table lists in-frame clones only, not all of them. The table has over 100,000 clones, over 75% seen once. CDR1 is SEHNR, CDR2 FQNEAQ, per germline (reference sequence). The CDR3 has 15 amino acids. Trimming stripped 3 bases from V and 0 bases from J, with 9 bases between. The genes are TRBV7-9 and TRBJ2-1; D not certain. This sample comprised PBMCs, obtained after 24 months of ibrutinib treatment. This TCR came from a human donor with chronic lymphocytic leukemia. CDR3 coding DNA: TGTGCCAGCAGCTTGCAGTTGACCTCCTACAATGAGCAGTTCTTC. Translation: CASSLQLTSYNEQFF.